This TCR beta chain was identified during a study of beta chain features in type 1 diabetes. Overall study: On cell yields, gender and age, patients and healthy donors were similar. Study-level results: Possibly, sequencing cDNA over-represented cells that had high TCR expression levels. In every one of the four CD4+ subsets, TCRB CDR3s were moderately but significantly shorter in Type 1 diabetes patients.

The sequenced template was cDNA made from the entire isolated RNA. Clones were sequenced by immunoSEQ multiplex PCR, and TCRdb holds only the in-frame ones, with some missing. The sample has more than 550,000 clones; roughly 13% are singletons. The CDR3 is 16 residues long. Per germline, CDR1 MNHEY and CDR2 SMNVEV (reference sequence). V lost 7 bases and J 7 bases, leaving 26 bases between the germline ends. Only a few counts were recorded for this clone. Its antigen remains unidentified. The authors took one heparinised blood draw, averaging approximately 0.12 L, from each donor. The origin of this receptor is a man aged 18 to 29 with type 1 diabetes. Sequencing input: naive CD4+ T cells from blood. The J gene is TRBJ2-7, the V gene TRBV27; D may be TRBD1 (6 bases). The DNA for the CDR3 is TGTGCCAGCAAAAACAGGGCGGAGGAAGGTGGTTATGAGCAGTACTTC. It encodes CASKNRAEEGGYEQYF.